These T cell receptor beta chains were read from a single sample in a study of blood T cell repertoires in COVID-19. Libraries were prepared by immunoSEQ multiplex PCR; TCRdb keeps only in-frame clonotypes and omits some of them. The sample shows 150,000 to 200,000 clones, roughly 80% of them seen only once. Sequencing was carried out using peripheral blood. The source is a middle-aged woman with COVID-19, enrolled during active disease. Each CDR3 is given with its conserved first and last residue. D genes are given only for firm matches. Size is stated for part of the rows, as once, few or many counts, or as a class when the clone is expanded.

size	V	D	J	CDR3	DNA
.	TRBV4-1	.	TRBJ2-2	CASSLPQGSAGELFF	TGCGCCAGCAGCCTTCCCCAGGGAAGCGCCGGGGAGCTGTTTTTT
.	TRBV28	.	TRBJ2-7	CASSLGLYEQYF	TGTGCCAGCAGTTTAGGGCTATACGAGCAGTACTTC
.	TRBV5-1	.	TRBJ2-7	CASSLGYGDEQYF	TGCGCCAGCAGTTTGGGGTACGGGGACGAGCAGTACTTC
.	TRBV20-1	TRBD2	TRBJ2-1	CSASLLAGAYNEQFF	TGCAGTGCTAGTCTTCTAGCGGGAGCCTACAATGAGCAGTTCTTC
once	TRBV7-6	TRBD1	TRBJ1-1	CASSLASGQAPNTEAFF	TGTGCCAGCAGCTTAGCATCTGGACAGGCACCGAACACTGAAGCTTTCTTT
once	TRBV7-8	.	TRBJ1-6	CASSSGLFGSPLHF	TGTGCCAGCAGCTCGGGTTTGTTCGGTTCACCCCTCCACTTT
.	TRBV6-6	.	TRBJ1-5	CASSLKGAVSNQPQHF	TGTGCCAGCAGTCTTAAAGGGGCGGTCAGCAATCAGCCCCAGCATTTT
.	TRBV19	.	TRBJ2-3	CATSTGRLSSTDTQYF	TGTGCCACTTCGACAGGCCGACTCTCTAGCACAGATACGCAGTATTTT
few	TRBV5-4	.	TRBJ2-5	CASSQRGETQYF	TGTGCCAGCAGCCAGCGAGGGGAGACCCAGTACTTC
.	TRBV20-1	TRBD1	TRBJ2-2	CSASGDRGPWLVGELFF	TGCAGTGCTAGTGGGGACAGGGGCCCCTGGTTAGTAGGGGAGCTGTTTTTT
.	TRBV5-8	TRBD1	TRBJ1-1	CASRATGSNTEAFF	TGTGCCAGCAGGGCGACAGGGAGTAACACTGAAGCTTTCTTT
few	TRBV6-1	TRBD1	TRBJ2-3	CASSEGTGLDTQYF	TGTGCCAGCAGTGAAGGGACAGGCTTAGATACGCAGTATTTT
.	TRBV3-1/TRBV3-2	.	TRBJ1-6	CASSQEDPFGNSPLHF	TGTGCCAGCAGCCAAGAAGACCCTTTCGGGAATTCACCCCTCCACTTT
.	TRBV7-8	.	TRBJ2-2	CASSLWETSNTGELFF	TGTGCCAGCAGCTTATGGGAGACTTCGAACACCGGGGAGCTGTTTTTT
.	TRBV3-1/TRBV3-2	.	TRBJ1-1	CASSRQMNTEAFF	TGTGCCAGCAGCCGACAGATGAACACTGAAGCTTTCTTT
.	TRBV27	TRBD1	TRBJ2-1	CASSETGTVYNEQFF	TGTGCCAGCAGTGAAACCGGGACAGTGTACAATGAGCAGTTCTTC
.	TRBV6-5	TRBD2	TRBJ2-3	CASRSGGDTQYF	TGTGCCAGCCGGAGCGGGGGGGATACGCAGTATTTT
.	TRBV11-2	TRBD2	TRBJ2-3	CASSLEFSGGGSTQYF	TGTGCCAGCAGCTTAGAATTTAGCGGGGGGGGTAGTACGCAGTATTTT
.	TRBV9	TRBD1	TRBJ1-2	CASRPLTGTDGYTF	TGTGCCAGCCGGCCTTTAACAGGGACAGATGGCTACACCTTC
.	TRBV11-2	.	TRBJ1-3	CASSPEIRTSGNTIYF	TGTGCCAGCAGCCCGGAGATCCGAACCTCTGGAAACACCATATATTTT
.	TRBV2	TRBD1	TRBJ1-2	CASRTGLGYTF	TGTGCCAGCCGGACAGGGCTTGGCTACACCTTC
few	TRBV19	.	TRBJ2-1	CASSIGAVSYNEQFF	TGTGCCAGTAGTATAGGTGCGGTCTCCTACAATGAGCAGTTCTTC
.	TRBV5-1	TRBD1	TRBJ2-3	CASRDGQGMWDTQYF	TGCGCCAGCAGGGATGGACAGGGGATGTGGGATACGCAGTATTTT
.	TRBV7-9	TRBD2	TRBJ2-3	CASSPGLAELYTQYF	TGTGCCAGCAGCCCGGGACTAGCGGAACTATATACGCAGTATTTT
.	TRBV20-1	.	TRBJ1-2	CSARAGWVNTF	TGCAGTGCTAGGGCGGGGTGGGTTAACACCTTC
.	TRBV30	.	TRBJ2-1	CAWSVGSSYNEQFF	TGTGCCTGGAGTGTTGGGAGCTCCTACAATGAGCAGTTCTTC
.	TRBV5-6	.	TRBJ1-1	CASRPGQRDTEAFF	TGTGCCAGCAGGCCGGGACAAAGAGACACTGAAGCTTTCTTT
once	TRBV19	TRBD2	TRBJ2-1	CASSILAGAGEQFF	TGTGCCAGTAGTATACTAGCGGGAGCAGGTGAGCAGTTCTTC
.	TRBV19	.	TRBJ1-1	CASSILPEDTEAFF	TGTGCCAGTAGTATACTGCCGGAGGACACTGAAGCTTTCTTT
.	TRBV9	.	TRBJ1-1	CASRPQNTEAFF	TGTGCCAGCAGACCACAGAACACTGAAGCTTTCTTT
.	TRBV29-1	.	TRBJ2-1	CSSSWSGDNEQFF	TGCAGCTCCTCCTGGTCGGGAGACAATGAGCAGTTCTTC
.	TRBV28	TRBD2	TRBJ2-1	CASSPRGASGSWNEQFF	TGTGCCAGCAGTCCCCGGGGGGCTAGCGGGAGTTGGAATGAGCAGTTCTTC
.	TRBV11-2	.	TRBJ1-4	CASSLEVGHLGLFF	TGTGCCAGCAGCTTAGAGGTGGGGCACCTAGGACTGTTTTTT
few	TRBV27	TRBD1	TRBJ2-7	CASSSRGRGQPRNYEQYF	TGTGCCAGCAGTTCCCGCGGCAGGGGGCAACCCAGGAACTACGAGCAGTACTTC
.	TRBV18	.	TRBJ1-6	CASSPRQGGSPLHF	TGTGCCAGCTCACCACGGCAGGGTGGGTCACCCCTCCACTTT
.	TRBV18	.	TRBJ1-1	CASSLETGLNTEAFF	TGTGCCAGCTCACTTGAGACAGGACTGAACACTGAAGCTTTCTTT
once	TRBV9	TRBD1	TRBJ2-5	CASSVVTGGKETQYF	TGTGCCAGCAGCGTAGTGACAGGGGGCAAGGAGACCCAGTACTTC
.	TRBV12-5	.	TRBJ1-3	CASGDNIPGSTRNTIYF	TGTGCTAGTGGCGACAATATTCCCGGAAGTACGCGAAACACCATATATTTT